This T cell receptor (beta chain) derives from a study of cytomegalovirus exposure and HLA in healthy donors (dated by TCRdb to 2016 to 2017). Describing the broader study: According to an earlier analysis of 550 to 700 of the donors, some 180 million T cells yielded 117 million unique TCR beta sequences and 276 Gb of sequence data. The later analysis used no new phenotypic data to find candidate immune exposures, relying instead on TCR beta sequences and their occurrence across donors. In a later analysis, previously published TCR beta repertoires from 666 donors were re-analyzed and high-resolution HLA genotyping was added so that TCR occurrence patterns could be studied. In a later genetic analysis, genome-wide SNP genotypes for about three fifths of the roughly 670 donors were used, and that subset was treated as a discovery cohort. Because of strong linkage in the cohort, four to six DR-DQ haplotypes were treated as single units for association and clustering. High-throughput TCR immunosequencing, statistical association of individual TCRs with disease status, and machine learning were combined to predict cytomegalovirus infection status. On average, 235,054 unique TCR beta nucleotide sequences were sequenced per donor among 350 to 400 genotyped donors of the cohort, with around 19% of those sequences being non-productive. The genetic ancestry cluster associated with self-reported Caucasian donors included 81% of the approximately 410 genotyped donors. Along with the approximately 700-subject first cohort, a separate validation cohort of over a hundred different subjects was used. Every repertoire in the discovery cohort had been generated on one and the same sequencing platform. Approximately 300 gigabases of sequencing data and around 85 million unique TCR sequences made up an early release that covered several hundred HLA-typed donors. Donor age, sex, ethnicity and CMV serostatus were compiled alongside the repertoire data. Using immunosequencing, the study profiled T cell repertoires from fewer than 850 subjects and related those repertoires to cytomegalovirus serostatus. The number of donors typed differed by locus, with about 629-630 for A, B, C, DRB1 and DQB1, roughly 550 for DQA1, over 600 for DPA1, and approximately 470 for DPB1. HLA typing covered class I and class II loci at four-digit resolution. An earlier analysis of approximately 500 of the donors applied high-throughput TCR beta sequencing to assess whether each TCR beta V gene segment acted as functional or pseudogenic. The aim of the study was to test whether cataloging public T cell receptors could identify signatures of past pathogen exposure.

The cohort comprised more than 550 healthy bone marrow donors. At the time of sampling, every cohort member was nominally healthy, though immune exposures that went unrecorded were likely present. The donor was CMV seropositive and belonged to the group of 250 to 350 seropositive cohort members. Every donor gave a peripheral blood sample, and the peripheral blood mononuclear cells from that sample were used for TCR beta sequencing. Genomic DNA extraction from the blood cell samples was performed with the Qiagen DNeasy Blood Extraction Kit. Summary of the overall study and its limitations: Several of the top co-occurrence clusters appeared to be linked to parvovirus B19, influenza, CMV and Epstein-Barr virus, according to a later analysis. The authors suggested that the approach could potentially be generalized to other disease states and immunological phenotypes. V-gene and J-gene trimming of TCR beta chains was associated with a missense DCLRE1C variant in a later genetic analysis, and the association was replicated in an independent cohort. The only immune exposure information available for the cohort was CMV serostatus. The classifier was reported to diagnose cytomegalovirus status with high specificity and sensitivity in both the original and validation cohorts. Across donors, most TCR sequences were observed very rarely, whereas some public TCRs were present in many individuals. A total of 150 to 200 TCR beta chains were listed by the study as associated with cytomegalovirus. A group of highly shared sequence variants was considered likely to be a technical artifact of the sequencing pipeline. Compared with the approximately 720-donor mean, donors in an Asian-associated ancestry cluster had fewer N-insertions in productive TCRs, according to a later genetic analysis. Strong co-occurrence of HLA alleles, especially DR and DQ, made assigning TCR associations to individual alleles difficult. A further reported finding was that TCR beta sequences accurately predicted the HLA-A and HLA-B alleles for most subjects in the first cohort. This cohort had only TCR beta chains sequenced, and the lack of alpha or paired-chain data limited which features could be detected. An earlier analysis of 450 to 750 of the donors showed that most TCR beta V segments appeared in productive rearrangements either about 90% or about 30% of the time, which broadly matched IMGT annotations. In a later analysis, HLA-associated TCR beta chains were found to be more clonally expanded and to have lower generation probabilities than equally common non-associated chains. Correlated functional status among segregating V segments might be attributable to linkage disequilibrium, but an unknown experimental factor could not be ruled out. Because the 87-base-pair reads could not distinguish some IMGT-functional V segments, including TRBV6-2 and TRBV6-3, those segments were excluded. A later analysis associated 15,000 to 20,000 TCR beta sequences with specific HLA alleles at a false discovery rate of 0.05. Three of the identified cytomegalovirus-associated TCR beta chains were confirmed in vitro to be specific for cytomegalovirus antigens. Presence/absence analyses assumed roughly uniform sequencing depth across donors, an assumption that may not hold. A later analysis found that most CMV-associated TCR beta chains appeared HLA-restricted, with HLA associations seemingly driven largely by CMV exposure. Because some donors lacked HLA typing at each locus, the association tests relied only on the typed subset. In a later analysis, the rate of TCR association differed among HLA loci, with DRB1 alleles having the most associated TCRs and HLA-C alleles having the fewest. Over 15 rarely observed V segments, including chromosome 9 orphons, were excluded from the earlier analysis of about 610 of the donors because counts were too low.

The library was produced with the immunoSEQ multiplex PCR assay. A mixture of 60 forward primers for TCR Vbeta segments and 13 reverse primers for TCR Jbeta segments was used in the multiplex PCR. A multiplex PCR assay on genomic DNA amplified the CDR3 region of rearranged TCR beta genes. Amplified TCR beta libraries were sequenced as 87-base-pair reads on the Illumina HiSeq System. In the authors' own workflow: A later analysis tallied some 79 million unique TCR beta chains across the roughly 610 repertoires, and around 10 million of those chains were shared by two or more donors. Raw reads were error-corrected and collapsed into unique sequences with a nearest-neighbor algorithm that merged closely related sequences to remove PCR and sequencing errors. To assign V, D and J gene segments, CDR3 sequences were aligned to IMGT reference sequences. For a sequence to be retained, at least a six-nucleotide match to both a V gene segment and a J gene segment was required. Rearrangements were called productive when the CDR3 lacked stop codons and stayed in frame with V and J; all others were non-productive. Following IMGT convention, CDR3 was defined as the stretch from the second conserved V-encoded cysteine up to the conserved J-encoded phenylalanine. In an earlier analysis of some 550 of the donors, sequences lacking an unambiguous match to a single V gene segment were excluded. An earlier analysis of several hundred of the donors called V segments functional above 56.7% productive rearrangements and segregating when the between-donor standard deviation exceeded 5%. To diagnose cytomegalovirus status from the catalog of TCR beta chain sequences, a statistical classification framework was built. A later analysis assigned V and J genes by comparing TCR nucleotide sequences with IMGT/GENE-DB human TR gene sequences. Using the TCRdist pipeline, a later analysis assigned CDR3 sequences along with most-parsimonious VDJ recombination scenarios. In a later analysis, each TCR beta chain was defined by its CDR3 amino acid sequence together with its V-gene family, and reads without a unique V-gene family were excluded. To address suspected cross-contamination and a sequencing artifact, a later analysis removed several hundred highly shared, low-generation-probability nucleotide sequences. A later analysis calculated a clonal expansion index for each public chain from normalized within-repertoire ranks of inferred template counts. A later analysis computed generation probabilities with a VDJ recombination model fitted to out-of-frame rearrangements, and checked the results against IGoR. Hypergeometric tests were used in a later analysis to score TCR-TCR, TCR-HLA and TCR-CMV co-occurrence, with a repertoire-size bias correction applied to the TCR pairs. To estimate false discovery rates, a later analysis permuted the HLA or CMV assignments 20 times. In a later analysis, co-occurring TCRs were grouped with DBSCAN, and TCRdist sequence similarity was added when clustering was performed within HLA-allele-positive subsets. Repertoires with fewer than 30,000 or more than 120,000 public chains were left out of co-occurrence clustering, as were several repertoires with anomalous nucleotide sharing. TCRdb re-hosts the immuneACCESS table, in-frame sequences only. Its copies lack some clones; in the studies checked, an unresolved V gene accounts for under half of them, and the cause for the rest is not known. V, J and clone size reflect that table, while D and trimming were determined from the DNA. For this sample the table gives about 120,000 clones, of which 80% were detected only once. The top ten hold around 9.5% of the sample.

Based on the germline V gene (reference sequence), the CDR1 and CDR2 sequences are SEHNR and FQNEAQ. The CDR3 measures 15 amino acids from cysteine to phenylalanine. The retained sequence is limited to the CDR3, 45 bases, with the frame set at the first base. V is clipped by 4 bases and J by 2 bases, and the sequence between their germline boundaries is 14 bases long. A word on this clone: The antigen it recognizes is unknown. No quality values exist for individual bases; no much larger clone is one base distant.

Sequenced input: PBMCs. Recombination linked TRBV7-9 to TRBJ2-5; the D segment could be TRBD1, given 6 matching bases. This TCR was sampled from a female donor in good health and CMV-seropositive. In nucleotides, the sequence is TGTGCCAGCAGCTCGTGGACAGCGGAGCAAGAGACCCAGTACTTC. The resulting protein is CASSSWTAEQETQYF.